This TCR beta chain originates from a study of cytomegalovirus exposure and HLA in healthy donors. The study ran its PCR with 60 Vbeta and 13 Jbeta primers. Method: immunoSEQ multiplex PCR; TCRdb's copy keeps in-frame clones and lacks some. The profile covers some 56,000 clones, with roughly 83% appearing a single time and about 1.6% taken by the ten largest. Sequencing input: PBMCs. This clonotype was sampled from a human donor in good health.

Here the CDR3 DNA reads TGCAGCGTTGAAATTAATAGCGGGAGGCATTACGATGAGCAGTTCTTC. Translation: CSVEINSGRHYDEQFF. The rearrangement uses TRBV29-1 and TRBJ2-1; 10 bases match TRBD2. CDR3 length: 16 residues. Unmatched junction bases numbered 12, after V lost 2 bases and J lost 8 bases. From germline, CDR1 is SQVTM and CDR2 ANQGSEA.